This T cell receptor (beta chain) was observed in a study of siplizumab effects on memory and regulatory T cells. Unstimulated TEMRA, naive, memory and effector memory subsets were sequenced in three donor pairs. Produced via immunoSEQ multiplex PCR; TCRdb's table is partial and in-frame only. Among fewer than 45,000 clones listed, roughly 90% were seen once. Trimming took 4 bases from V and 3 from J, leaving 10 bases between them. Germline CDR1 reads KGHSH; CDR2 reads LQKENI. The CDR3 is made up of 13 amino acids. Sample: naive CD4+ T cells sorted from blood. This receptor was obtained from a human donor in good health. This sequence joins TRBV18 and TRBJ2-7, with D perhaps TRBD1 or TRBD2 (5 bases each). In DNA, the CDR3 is TGTGCCAGCTCACAAGGGACCGACTACGAGCAGTACTTC. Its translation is CASSQGTDYEQYF. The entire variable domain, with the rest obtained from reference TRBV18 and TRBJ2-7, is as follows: NAGVMQNPRHLVRRRGQEARLRCSPMKGHSHVYWYRQLPEEGLKFMVYLQKENIIDESGMPKERFSAEFPKEGPSILRIQQVVRGDSAAYFCASSQGTDYEQYFGPGTRLTVT.